The 20 T cell receptor beta chains given below trace back to one sample, sequenced in a study of blood T cell repertoires in COVID-19. Sequenced by immunoSEQ multiplex PCR; TCRdb stores in-frame clones only, minus some. Among 150,000 to 200,000 clones listed, 60% to 85% were seen once. Input material: peripheral blood. These receptors all come from a man aged 60 to 69 with active or convalescent COVID-19.

V gene TRBV2 combines with J gene TRBJ1-2, with 11 bases that match TRBD1. The CDR3 extends over 13 amino acids. Germline V lookup: CDR1 SNHLY, CDR2 FYNNEI. V shed 6 bases and J 4 bases; nucleotides not matched to a gene: 1. The DNA of the CDR3 is TGTGCCAGCAGGGGACAGGGGGTCTATGGCTACACCTTC. It translates to CASRGQGVYGYTF. The full variable domain, in which reference TRBV2 and TRBJ1-2 provide the parts outside the CDR3, is EPEVTQTPSHQVTQMGQEVILRCVPISNHLYFYWYRQILGQKVEFLVSFYNNEISEKSEIFDDQFSVERPDGSNFTLKIRSTKLEDSAMYFCASRGQGVYGYTFGSGTRLTVV.

The V and J genes are TRBV5-4 and TRBJ2-1, with 14 bases lining up with TRBD2. The trim removed 4 bases at V and 7 bases at J, leaving 13 bases unmatched. CDR1 is SGHNT and CDR2 is YYREEE in the germline V gene (reference sequence). This CDR3 spans 18 amino acids. CDR3 sequence: CASSRFGAGLAGVNEQFF. CDR3 DNA: TGTGCCAGCAGCCGATTTGGGGCGGGACTAGCGGGAGTTAATGAGCAGTTCTTC.

The V gene is TRBV6-7, the J gene TRBJ2-7; tentative D call: TRBD2 (5 bases). TRBV6-7 is treated as an ORF (open reading frame) with a function not yet certain. The CDR3 contains 19 residues. V lost 7 bases to trimming and J lost 4 bases, with 32 bases between them. Here the CDR3 DNA reads TGTGCCAGCACAAGAGGGCGACCGAAACCGGGTCTACACCCTTACGAGCAGTACTTC. Translating it yields CASTRGRPKPGLHPYEQYF.

The chain employs TRBV6-2 or TRBV6-3 and TRBJ2-6, with 10 nucleotides matching TRBD1. Germline-derived CDR1 and CDR2 are MNHEY and SVGEGT. V lost 5 bases and J lost 0; bases outside the gene matches: 10. CDR3 length: 19 residues. For the CDR3, the DNA is TGTGCCAGCAGTCCAAACCGACAGGGGGCCCCCTCTGGGGCCAACGTCCTGACTTTC. Translating gives CASSPNRQGAPSGANVLTF.

The rearrangement links TRBV9 to TRBJ1-2; the match to TRBD1 covers 8 bases. The CDR3 covers 15 residues. The V gene's germline CDR1 is SGDLS and CDR2 YYNGEE. The junction had 6 bases not matched to a gene; V was cut back by 4 bases and J by 1 base. The CDR3 DNA sequence: TGTGCCAGCAGCACAGGGGGAGATCTTAACTATGGCTACACCTTC. This codes for CASSTGGDLNYGYTF.

This CDR3 is CASSSIIGRDYEQYF. The CDR3, as DNA: TGTGCCAGCAGCTCGATTATCGGCAGGGACTACGAGCAGTACTTC. The V gene is TRBV5-6, the J gene TRBJ2-7, with D maybe TRBD1 (5 bases). The CDR3 has 15 residues. CDR1 is SGHDT and CDR2 is YYEEEE in the germline V gene. Trimming removed 3 bases from V and 3 bases from J, with 16 bases in between.

This CDR3 reads CASSVLAETYEQYF. CDR3 DNA sequence: TGTGCCAGCAGCGTCTTAGCGGAGACCTACGAGCAGTACTTC. V is TRBV9 and J is TRBJ2-7, with D maybe TRBD2 (6 bases). The length of the CDR3 is 14 residues. Per germline, CDR1 SGDLS and CDR2 YYNGEE. Trimming pared 2 bases from V and 2 bases from J, leaving 11 bases between.

The rearrangement joins TRBV9 to TRBJ1-3, with 8 bases identical to TRBD1. Looked up from germline, CDR1 is SGDLS and CDR2 is YYNGEE. The length of the CDR3 is 17 residues. The ends lost 1 base at V and 0 bases at J; junction bases unmatched: 6. The CDR3 DNA follows: TGTGCCAGCAGCGTAAATGACAGGGGATACTCTGGAAACACCATATATTTT. Translation gives CASSVNDRGYSGNTIYF.

V gene TRBV27 combines with J gene TRBJ2-3; maybe TRBD2 (5 bases). Germline V lookup: CDR1 MNHEY, CDR2 SMNVEV (reference sequence). This CDR3 contains 16 residues. Between the trimmed V and J ends, which lost 6 bases and 0 bases, there was a span of 16 bases. The CDR3, as DNA: TGTGCCAGCAGGGGGTGGGAGTGGGGTAGCACAGATACGCAGTATTTT. Protein: CASRGWEWGSTDTQYF.

This chain uses TRBV7-9 with TRBJ1-2; D may be TRBD1 (6 bases). Trimming cost V 5 bases and J 5 bases, with 24 bases left between them. Per germline, CDR1 SEHNR and CDR2 FQNEAQ (reference sequence). The CDR3 is made up of 17 amino acids. In DNA form, the CDR3 reads TGTGCCAGCAGCCCATCGACAGGCTCCTTTTACGCGTATGGCTACACCTTC. This encodes CASSPSTGSFYAYGYTF.

This chain joins TRBV7-3 and TRBJ2-3, with 10 positions matching TRBD2. Trimming removed 5 bases from V and 4 bases from J; junction bases left unmatched: 6. The CDR3 loop spans 15 amino acids. Per the germline V gene, CDR1 is SGHTA and CDR2 is FQGTGA. CDR3 residues: CASSPTSGIADTQYF. CDR3 DNA sequence: TGTGCCAGCAGCCCCACTAGCGGGATCGCAGATACGCAGTATTTT.

The chain employs TRBV6-2 or TRBV6-3 and TRBJ1-2; 7 positions match TRBD1. CDR3 size: 13 residues. J lost 4 bases, V lost 6 bases, and 5 bases had no gene match. CDR1 is MNHEY and CDR2 is SVGEGT in the germline V gene. The CDR3 bases are TGTGCCAGCAGCAAGGGGGCCGGCTATGGCTACACCTTC. Protein sequence: CASSKGAGYGYTF.

This clone was counted between two and nine times. CDR3 sequence: CASSTGTGYMDEKLFF. Written as DNA, the CDR3 is TGTGCCAGCAGCACCGGGACAGGGTACATGGACGAAAAACTGTTTTTT. The chain recombines TRBV11-2 with TRBJ1-4; 9 bases map to TRBD1. Germline loops: CDR1 SGHAT, CDR2 FQNNGV. The trim removed 5 bases at V and 8 bases at J, leaving 12 bases unmatched. The CDR3 runs 16 residues.

This chain links TRBV9 with TRBJ2-5; a weak D match, TRBD2 (5 bases). Germline V gene data show CDR1 as SGDLS and CDR2 as YYNGEE. The V and J ends lost 1 base and 5 bases respectively, with 12 bases between them. CDR3 length: 14 residues. The CDR3 loop is CASSVSQRYETQYF. The CDR3 nucleotides read TGTGCCAGCAGCGTATCCCAGCGGTACGAGACCCAGTACTTC.

CDR3 protein: CASSSDGGGTEAFF. Written as DNA, the CDR3 is TGCGCCAGCAGCTCGGACGGGGGAGGTACTGAAGCTTTCTTT. This rearrangement joins TRBV5-1 to TRBJ1-1; TRBD1 might be the D (5 bases). There are 14 residues in the CDR3. From germline, CDR1 is SGHRS and CDR2 YFSETQ. Deletions cut 3 bases from V and 5 bases from J, with 14 bases between.

The chain has TRBV27 and TRBJ1-1; 8 bases agree with TRBD1. The CDR3 runs 15 residues. Per germline, CDR1 MNHEY and CDR2 SMNVEV (reference sequence). The V gene end was trimmed by 5 bases and the J gene end by 1 base; junction bases not matched to a gene: 6. The CDR3 loop is CASSAQGAENTEAFF. CDR3 nucleotide sequence: TGTGCCAGCAGTGCTCAGGGGGCGGAGAACACTGAAGCTTTCTTT.

CDR3 loop: CATSRDGFQGNQPQHF. CDR3 DNA sequence: TGTGCCACCAGCAGAGATGGTTTTCAGGGCAATCAGCCCCAGCATTTT. The rearrangement links TRBV15 to TRBJ1-5; D unresolved. V lost 0 bases and J lost 2, with 11 bases in between. Germline V CDR1 and CDR2: LNHNV, YYDKDF (reference sequence). The CDR3 is 16 amino acids.

This chain links TRBV18 with TRBJ1-5; D may be TRBD1 (5 bases). Germline CDR1 and CDR2: KGHSH and LQKENI. CDR3 length equals 13 residues. Trimming pared 4 bases from V and 7 bases from J, leaving 11 bases between. CDR3 protein: CASSLQGGQPQHF. Here the CDR3 DNA reads TGTGCCAGCTCACTCCAGGGAGGACAGCCCCAGCATTTT. The full variable domain, in which reference TRBV18 and TRBJ1-5 provide the parts outside the CDR3, is NAGVMQNPRHLVRRRGQEARLRCSPMKGHSHVYWYRQLPEEGLKFMVYLQKENIIDESGMPKERFSAEFPKEGPSILRIQQVVRGDSAAYFCASSLQGGQPQHFGDGTRLSIL.

By sample share, this clone is medium-sized (0.01 to 0.1%). V and J are TRBV3-1 (or the pseudogene TRBV3-2) and TRBJ2-1; TRBD1 agrees at 8 bases. The CDR3 has 12 residues. Germline CDR1 LGHDT, CDR2 YNNKEL (reference sequence). Trimming at V came to 4 bases and at J to 10 bases, leaving 3 bases not matched to a gene. The CDR3 loop is CASSPTGVEQFF. In DNA, the CDR3 is TGTGCCAGCAGCCCGACAGGGGTGGAGCAGTTCTTC.

CDR3 amino acids: CASSVDEGSRSYTF. CDR3 DNA sequence: TGTGCCAGCAGCGTAGATGAGGGTTCTAGGAGCTACACCTTC. The gene calls are TRBV9 and TRBJ1-2; the D is unclear. CDR1 is SGDLS and CDR2 is YYNGEE in the germline V gene. V lost 0 bases and J 9 bases, leaving 15 bases between the germline ends. The CDR3 has 14 residues.